The 2 T cell receptor beta chains given below trace back to one sample, sequenced in a study of CD8 T cells in Susac syndrome. Random hexamers were used to reverse transcribe an amount of about 0.45 to 1 ug RNA. TCRdb reanalysed the immunoSEQ multiplex PCR reads using MiXCR and keeps one entry per CDR3 protein. The sample lists over 95,000 distinct CDR3 sequences; about 90% were seen once. Specimen: CD4+ T cells from PBMCs. The receptor source for this set is a human donor in good health.

The chain has TRBV27 and TRBJ2-3, with D unresolved. In germline, CDR1 is MNHEY, CDR2 SMNVEV (reference sequence). This CDR3 region has 15 residues. V gave up 5 bases and J gave up 0 bases, with 12 bases separating them. CDR3: CASSPRVTSTDTQYF. In DNA form, the CDR3 reads TGTGCCAGCAGTCCACGGGTCACTAGCACAGATACGCAGTATTTT.

The chain has TRBV12-3 or TRBV12-4 and TRBJ2-1, with TRBD2 matching over 10 bases. V lost 6 bases to trimming and J lost 7 bases; unmatched junction nucleotides: 18. The CDR3 is 18 residues long. CDR3 bases: TGTGCCAGCAGGCCCCCTTCTTTTCTAGCGGGGGCTGGAAATGAGCAGTTCTTC. Protein sequence: CASRPPSFLAGAGNEQFF.